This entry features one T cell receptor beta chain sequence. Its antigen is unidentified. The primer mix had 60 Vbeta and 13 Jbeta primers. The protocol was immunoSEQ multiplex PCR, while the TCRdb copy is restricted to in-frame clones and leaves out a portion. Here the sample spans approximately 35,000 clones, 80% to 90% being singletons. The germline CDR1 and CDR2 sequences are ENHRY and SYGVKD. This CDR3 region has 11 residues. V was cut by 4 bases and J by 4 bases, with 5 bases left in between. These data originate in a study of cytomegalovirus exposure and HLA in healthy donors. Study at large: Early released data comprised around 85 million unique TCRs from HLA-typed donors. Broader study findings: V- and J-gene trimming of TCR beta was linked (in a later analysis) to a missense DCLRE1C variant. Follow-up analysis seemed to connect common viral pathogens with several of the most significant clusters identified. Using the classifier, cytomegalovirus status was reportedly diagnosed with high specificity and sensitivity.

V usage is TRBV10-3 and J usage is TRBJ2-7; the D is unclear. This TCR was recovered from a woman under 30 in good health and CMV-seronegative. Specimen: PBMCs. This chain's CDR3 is CAISAEYEQYF. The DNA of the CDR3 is TGTGCCATCAGTGCTGAGTACGAGCAGTACTTC.